The 28 T cell receptor beta chains in this list originate from one sample, sequenced in a study of cytomegalovirus exposure and HLA in healthy donors. Both 60 Vbeta primers and 13 Jbeta primers went into the PCR. The assay was immunoSEQ multiplex PCR, and TCRdb's table has in-frame clones only and misses some. The sample lists under 200,000 clones, over 65% seen once, with 2.8% in the top ten. Sequences were obtained from PBMCs. Every receptor here comes from a woman aged 40 to 50 in good health and CMV-seropositive.

The CDR3 nucleotides are TGTGCCAGTAGTATCGGACAGACTATAACGACCTACGAGCAGTACTTC. The encoded protein is CASSIGQTITTYEQYF. The chain is built from TRBV19 and TRBJ2-7; tentatively, D is TRBD1 (6 bases). Deletions cut 3 bases from V and 2 bases from J, with 17 bases between. From germline, CDR1 is LNHDA and CDR2 SQIVND (reference sequence). CDR3 length: 16 amino acids.

The chain combines TRBV11-2 with TRBJ1-1; D uncertain. The CDR3 totals 14 residues. Germline CDR1 reads SGHAT; CDR2 reads FQNNGV. Trimming took off 2 bases at V and 0 bases at J, with 7 bases between the two ends. The chain's CDR3 is CASSLSGVNTEAFF. The CDR3, as DNA: TGTGCCAGCAGCTTATCCGGGGTGAACACTGAAGCTTTCTTT.

V gene TRBV5-1 combines with J gene TRBJ1-4, with a weak D call TRBD1 (5 bases). The CDR3 sequence is 14 residues long. CDR1 is SGHRS and CDR2 is YFSETQ in the germline V gene. The germline V and J ends were trimmed by 4 bases and 8 bases, with 15 bases remaining between them. The CDR3 bases are TGCGCCAGCAGCATGGGGGAGGCAGGGGAAAAACTGTTTTTT. It is translated as CASSMGEAGEKLFF.

This clone has just a few counts. J is TRBJ1-1 and V is TRBV6-5; a weak D match, TRBD1 (5 bases). Germline values: CDR1 MNHEY, CDR2 SVGAGI. Trimming removed 5 bases from V and 4 bases from J, with 17 bases in between. The CDR3 runs to 15 residues. For the CDR3, the DNA is TGTGCCAGCAGTACCCCGGGGGTGACGGGCACTGAAGCTTTCTTT. Translating gives CASSTPGVTGTEAFF.

The V call is TRBV9, the J call TRBJ1-2; TRBD1 matches 8 bases. J was trimmed by 6 bases and V by 3 bases; bases with no gene match: 7. CDR3 length equals 14 residues. Germline values: CDR1 SGDLS, CDR2 YYNGEE. The CDR3 DNA sequence: TGTGCCAGCAGCGATGACAGGGGCCCGCATGGCTACACCTTC. Protein product: CASSDDRGPHGYTF.

This clone was seen only a few times. The rearrangement uses TRBV2 and TRBJ1-4; D might be TRBD1 (5 bases). The germline V gene encodes CDR1 SNHLY and CDR2 FYNNEI. CDR3 length: 11 amino acids. Trimming pared 7 bases from V and 10 bases from J, leaving 10 bases between. The CDR3 DNA is TGTGCCAGCACCAGGGCGGCAAAACTGTTTTTT. Translation gives CASTRAAKLFF.

The V call is TRBV9, the J call TRBJ1-2, with a possible D match to TRBD1 (5 bases). The CDR3 sequence is 12 residues long. V lost 0 bases and J lost 6, with 6 bases in between. Germline-derived CDR1 and CDR2 are SGDLS and YYNGEE. The CDR3 DNA reads as TGTGCCAGCAGCGTAGCCAGGGATGGCTACACCTTC. Translating gives CASSVARDGYTF.

This rearrangement joins TRBV5-4 to TRBJ2-7, with 8 bases fitting TRBD1. Germline trimming cut 4 bases from V and 2 bases from J; bases unmatched to any gene: 14. This CDR3 contains 17 residues. Germline CDR1 and CDR2: SGHNT and YYREEE (reference sequence). CDR3: CASSISSKPGQAYEQYF. As DNA, the CDR3 is TGTGCCAGCAGCATAAGCAGTAAGCCGGGACAGGCCTACGAGCAGTACTTC.

In its sample, this clone was seen a few times. The rearrangement links TRBV19 to TRBJ2-7, with D possibly TRBD1 on 7 matching bases. The V gene lost 11 bases and the J gene lost 0 bases, with 20 bases spanning the gap. The CDR3 runs 15 residues. Germline V gene sequence: CDR1 LNHDA, CDR2 SQIVND (reference sequence). The CDR3: CASRVGQGGSYEQYF. The CDR3 bases are TGTGCCTCAAGGGTGGGGCAGGGGGGCTCCTACGAGCAGTACTTC.

V is TRBV27 and J is TRBJ2-7; the D gene is possibly TRBD2 (6 bases). Germline assignment: CDR1 MNHEY and CDR2 SMNVEV (reference sequence). V shed 5 bases and J shed 1 base, with 21 bases lying between them. The CDR3 extends over 17 amino acids. CDR3 in DNA: TGTGCCAGCAGTCTCATCCCGGCCGCTGGGACTTCCTACGAGCAGTACTTC. It yields the protein CASSLIPAAGTSYEQYF.

This chain joins TRBV7-2 and TRBJ2-3; D might be TRBD2 (6 bases). V was trimmed by 7 bases and J by 0 bases, leaving 17 bases between them. Germline assignment: CDR1 SGHTA and CDR2 FQGNSA. This CDR3 contains 16 residues. The CDR3 nucleotides read TGTGCCAGCAACCCCCTGGGTGGGGGGAGCACAGATACGCAGTATTTT. It specifies CASNPLGGGSTDTQYF.

A single count supports this clone. V gene TRBV12-5 combines with J gene TRBJ1-5; D not resolved. This CDR3 is built from 13 residues. From germline, CDR1 is LGHNT and CDR2 FRNRAP. Trimming removed 7 bases at V and 4 bases at J, with 11 bases between. CDR3 sequence reads: CASALGANQPQHF. CDR3 coding DNA: TGTGCTAGTGCCCTTGGAGCAAATCAGCCCCAGCATTTT.

The rearrangement links TRBV6-1 to TRBJ2-3, with TRBD2 matching over 9 bases. The CDR3 covers 14 residues. Germline V CDR1 and CDR2: MNHNS, SASEGT. V shed 7 bases and J 1 base; nucleotides not matched to a gene: 3. In DNA, the CDR3 is TGTGCCAGCACCTTAGCGGGAGGCACAGATACGCAGTATTTT. It codes for CASTLAGGTDTQYF.

J is TRBJ1-1 and V is TRBV6-5; D possibly corresponds to TRBD1 (6 bases). Germline CDR1 and CDR2: MNHEY and SVGAGI. The V and J ends lost 5 bases and 5 bases respectively, with 18 bases between them. This CDR3 has 15 residues. CDR3 nucleotide sequence: TGTGCCAGCAGTGGATACACAGGGCTTGGAACTGAAGCTTTCTTT. It is translated as CASSGYTGLGTEAFF.

This chain links TRBV5-4 with TRBJ2-1; 11 positions match TRBD2. CDR1 SGHNT and CDR2 YYREEE come from the germline V gene (reference sequence). V lost 1 base, J lost 8 bases, and 5 bases stayed unmatched. The CDR3 sequence is 15 residues long. In DNA form, the CDR3 reads TGTGCCAGCAGCTTGACGACTAGCGGGGTCTATGAGCAGTTCTTC. This gives the protein CASSLTTSGVYEQFF. The whole variable domain, filled in from reference TRBV5-4 and TRBJ2-1, reads ETGVTQSPTHLIKTRGQQVTLRCSSQSGHNTVSWYQQALGQGPQFIFQYYREEENGRGNFPPRFSGLQFPNYSSELNVNALELDDSALYLCASSLTTSGVYEQFFGPGTRLTVL.

Turning to this clone: The junction does not match germline at one end; this may be a read error. The chain employs TRBV7-9 and TRBJ2-7, with D perhaps TRBD2 (6 bases). The CDR3 spans 15 residues. Germline V gene data show CDR1 as SEHNR and CDR2 as FQNEAQ (reference sequence). CDR3 nucleotide sequence: TGTTCCAGCAGCTTGGACGGGACTTTCATCTACGAGCAGTACTTC. Translating gives CSSSLDGTFIYEQYF.

The chain carries TRBV5-4 and TRBJ1-6; TRBD1 agrees at 11 bases. The CDR3 runs to 15 residues. The germline V gene encodes CDR1 SGHNT and CDR2 YYREEE (reference sequence). V was pared by 3 bases and J by 7 bases, with 3 bases of the junction left unmatched. DNA of the CDR3: TGTGCCAGCAGCTACGGACAGGGGGCCAATTCACCCCTCCACTTT. This sequence encodes CASSYGQGANSPLHF.

The gene calls are TRBV6-5 and TRBJ2-5, with 9 bases matching TRBD2. With the DNA end fitting TRBJ2-7 better, the J assignment may be wrong. The CDR3 is made up of 14 amino acids. Germline CDR1 is MNHEY and CDR2 is SVGAGI. The CDR3 reads CASRRLADPYEQYF. The CDR3 nucleotides read TGTGCCAGCAGGCGACTAGCGGACCCCTACGAGCAGTACTTC.

This clone has only a few counts. The chain joins TRBV27 to TRBJ1-6; D unresolved. CDR1 is MNHEY and CDR2 is SMNVEV in the germline V gene (reference sequence). This CDR3 is 12 amino acids long. The ends were cut back, 3 bases at V and 8 bases at J, with 5 bases in the middle. For the CDR3, the DNA is TGTGCCAGCAGTTTTCAGGATTCACCCCTCCACTTT. Translated: CASSFQDSPLHF.

The V call is TRBV6-5, the J call TRBJ1-5, with D possibly TRBD1 on 6 matching bases. This CDR3 has 14 residues. V lost 6 bases, J lost 0 bases, and 9 bases lay in between. The germline V gene has CDR1 MNHEY and CDR2 SVGAGI. The DNA of the CDR3 is TGTGCCAGCAGCTCACAGGGTAGCAATCAGCCCCAGCATTTT. Its protein is CASSSQGSNQPQHF.

The CDR3: CASSLGQGNTIYF. In DNA form, the CDR3 reads TGCGCCAGCAGCTTGGGACAGGGAAACACCATATATTTT. The rearrangement joins TRBV5-1 to TRBJ1-3, with a weak D call TRBD1 (5 bases). The CDR3 has 13 amino acids. The germline gives CDR1 SGHRS, CDR2 YFSETQ. V dropped 0 bases and J dropped 4 bases, with 5 bases sitting between them.

Remarks on this clone: This CDR3 is also generated by other DNA sequences in the sample. V usage is TRBV28 and J usage is TRBJ1-2, with 7 bases lining up with TRBD1. V shed 4 bases, J shed 7 bases, and the junction held 3 bases outside the gene matches. CDR1 is MDHEN and CDR2 is SYDVKM in the germline V gene. The CDR3 is 12 residues long. The CDR3 region has the DNA TGTGCCAGCAGTTCGGGACAGCGTGGCTACACCTTC. This sequence encodes CASSSGQRGYTF.

The sample holds a few counts of this clone. The gene calls are TRBV6-5 and TRBJ1-1, with D tentatively TRBD1 (5 bases). Germline lookup yields CDR1 MNHEY and CDR2 SVGAGI. V was shortened by 2 bases and J by 1 base, with 11 bases between the two germline ends. The length of the CDR3 is 15 residues. CDR3: CASSYVGGSNTEAFF. CDR3 nucleotide sequence: TGTGCCAGCAGTTACGTGGGGGGGTCGAACACTGAAGCTTTCTTT.

This clone turned up a few times. The chain has TRBV29-1 and TRBJ1-2, with 8 bases identical to TRBD1. The CDR3 runs 12 residues. CDR1 and CDR2 from the germline V gene are SQVTM and ANQGSEA. V trimming: 2 bases; J trimming: 14 bases; junction bases outside the gene matches: 10. CDR3 protein: CSVEPLMDRETF. CDR3 bases: TGCAGCGTTGAACCCTTGATGGACAGGGAAACCTTC. Looking up the rest from reference TRBV29-1 and TRBJ1-2 gives the full variable domain: SAVISQKPSRDICQRGTSLTIQCQVDSQVTMMFWYRQQPGQSLTLIATANQGSEATYESGFVIDKFPISRPNLTFSTLTVSNMSPEDSSIYLCSVEPLMDRETFGSGTRLTVV.

This chain uses TRBV6-5 with TRBJ2-7; 9 bases map to TRBD2. Per germline, CDR1 MNHEY and CDR2 SVGAGI. V dropped 0 bases and J dropped 3; count of bases not matched to a gene: 3. The CDR3 consists of 15 residues. In nucleotides, the CDR3 is TGTGCCAGCAGTTACTCGGGAGCGGGGGGCTACGAGCAGTACTTC. Translated, it gives CASSYSGAGGYEQYF.

The rearrangement uses TRBV5-5 and TRBJ2-1; 7 bases agree with TRBD1. The length of the CDR3 is 16 residues. With 0 bases clipped from V and 4 bases from J, the junction kept 7 bases outside the gene matches. Per the germline V gene, CDR1 is SGHKS and CDR2 is YYEKEE (reference sequence). The CDR3 sequence: CASSLVAGTAYNEQFF. The CDR3 region has the DNA TGTGCCAGCAGCTTGGTTGCCGGGACAGCATACAATGAGCAGTTCTTC.

DNA for the CDR3: TGTGCCTCAAGGGGGGGTCTTAGTGGCACAGATACGCAGTATTTT. It specifies CASRGGLSGTDTQYF. The chain has TRBV10-3 and TRBJ2-3; possible D gene TRBD2, 7 bases. Trimming left V 11 bases short and J 1 base short, with 19 bases between. The CDR3 totals 15 residues. Germline V gene sequence: CDR1 ENHRY, CDR2 SYGVKD.

The chain carries TRBV6-5 and TRBJ2-1; D unclear. Trimming removed 5 bases at V and 9 bases at J, with 8 bases between. Germline V gives CDR1 MNHEY, CDR2 SVGAGI. The CDR3 contains 11 residues. CDR3 nucleotides: TGTGCCAGCAGTGGCCACAGTGAGCAGTTCTTC. Its protein is CASSGHSEQFF.